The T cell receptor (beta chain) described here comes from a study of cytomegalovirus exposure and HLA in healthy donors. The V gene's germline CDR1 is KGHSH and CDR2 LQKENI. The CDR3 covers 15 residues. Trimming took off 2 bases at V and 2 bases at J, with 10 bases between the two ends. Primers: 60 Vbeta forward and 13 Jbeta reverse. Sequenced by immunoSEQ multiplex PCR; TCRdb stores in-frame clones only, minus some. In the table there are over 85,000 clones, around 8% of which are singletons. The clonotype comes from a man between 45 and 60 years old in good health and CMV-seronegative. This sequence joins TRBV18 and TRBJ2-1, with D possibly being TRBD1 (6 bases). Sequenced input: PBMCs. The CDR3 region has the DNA TGTGCCAGCTCACCAGGGGGCAGGACCTACAATGAGCAGTTCTTC. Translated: CASSPGGRTYNEQFF.